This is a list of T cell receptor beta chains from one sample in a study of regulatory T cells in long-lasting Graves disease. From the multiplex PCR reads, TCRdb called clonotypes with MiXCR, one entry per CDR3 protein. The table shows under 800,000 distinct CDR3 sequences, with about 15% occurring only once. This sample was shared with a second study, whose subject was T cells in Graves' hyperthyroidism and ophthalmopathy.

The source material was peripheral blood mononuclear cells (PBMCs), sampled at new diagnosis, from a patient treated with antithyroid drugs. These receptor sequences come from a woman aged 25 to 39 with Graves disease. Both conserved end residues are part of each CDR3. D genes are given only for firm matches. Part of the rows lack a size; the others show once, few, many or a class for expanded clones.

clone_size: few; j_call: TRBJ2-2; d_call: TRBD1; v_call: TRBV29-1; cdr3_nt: TGCAGCGCCAGGACAGGGGCCGATGTCGGGGAGCTGTTTTTT; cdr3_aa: CSARTGADVGELFF
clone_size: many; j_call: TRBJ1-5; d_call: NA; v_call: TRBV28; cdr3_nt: TGTGCCAGCAGTTTACTGTTAGGGACGGATAGCAATCAGCCCCAGCATTTT; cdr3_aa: CASSLLLGTDSNQPQHF
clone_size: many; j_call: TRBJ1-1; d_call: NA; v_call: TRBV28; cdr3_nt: TGTGCCAGCAGCCCCCCAAGAACGAACACTGAAGCTTTCTTT; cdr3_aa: CASSPPRTNTEAFF
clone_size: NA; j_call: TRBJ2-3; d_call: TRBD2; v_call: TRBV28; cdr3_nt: TGTGCCAGCAGTTTTGGCGGGAGGGAAGATACGCAGTATTTT; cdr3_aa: CASSFGGREDTQYF
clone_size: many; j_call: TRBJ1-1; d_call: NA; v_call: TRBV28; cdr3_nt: TGTGCCAGCAGTCCTTCCTCGGGGGGGGACACTGAAGCTTTCTTT; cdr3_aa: CASSPSSGGDTEAFF
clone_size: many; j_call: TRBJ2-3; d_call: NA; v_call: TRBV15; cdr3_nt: TGTGCCACCAGCGCTCAAACAGATACGCAGTATTTT; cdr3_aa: CATSAQTDTQYF
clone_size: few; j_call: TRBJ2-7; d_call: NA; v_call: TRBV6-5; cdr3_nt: TGTGCCAGCAGTTACTCGACACCGGGTCCCGGTGAGCAGTACTTC; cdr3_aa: CASSYSTPGPGEQYF
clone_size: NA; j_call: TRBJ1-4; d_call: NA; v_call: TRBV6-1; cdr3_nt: TGTGCCAGCAGTCCAGAGGTCCAAAAACTGTTTTTT; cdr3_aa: CASSPEVQKLFF
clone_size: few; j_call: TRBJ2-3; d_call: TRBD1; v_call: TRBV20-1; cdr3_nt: TGCAGTGCTCCCAGGACAGGGGGAGATACGCAGTATTTT; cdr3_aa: CSAPRTGGDTQYF
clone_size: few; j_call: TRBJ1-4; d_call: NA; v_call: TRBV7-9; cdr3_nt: TGTGCCAGCAGCCAGTCGGGCGGGGATGATGAAAAACTGTTTTTT; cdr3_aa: CASSQSGGDDEKLFF
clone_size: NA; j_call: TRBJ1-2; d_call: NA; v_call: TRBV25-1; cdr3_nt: TGTGCCAGCAGATCCCACGATGTATATGGCTACACCTTC; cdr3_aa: CASRSHDVYGYTF
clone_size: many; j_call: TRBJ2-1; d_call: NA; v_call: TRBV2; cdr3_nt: TGTGCCAGCAGCCGGGACTCGCCCCGTCTCGATGAGCAGTTCTTC; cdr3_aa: CASSRDSPRLDEQFF
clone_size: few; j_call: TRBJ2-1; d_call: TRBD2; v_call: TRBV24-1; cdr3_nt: TGTGCCACCAGTGATTTCTCACTAGCGGGAGCGGATGAGCAGTTCTTC; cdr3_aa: CATSDFSLAGADEQFF
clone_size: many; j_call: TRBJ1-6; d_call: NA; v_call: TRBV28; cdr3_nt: TGTGCCAGCAGTTTAGGGGACAAGATATCACCCCTCCACTTT; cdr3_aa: CASSLGDKISPLHF
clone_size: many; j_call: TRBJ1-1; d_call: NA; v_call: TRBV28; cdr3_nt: TGTGCCGGCAGCGGGTTGAACACTGAAGCTTTCTTT; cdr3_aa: CAGSGLNTEAFF
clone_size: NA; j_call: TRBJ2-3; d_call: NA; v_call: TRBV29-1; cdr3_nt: TGCAGCTCCAAGGGACTTCCGCCAAACACAGATACGCAGTATTTT; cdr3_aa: CSSKGLPPNTDTQYF
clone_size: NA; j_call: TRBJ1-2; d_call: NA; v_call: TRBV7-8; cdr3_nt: TGTGCCAGCAGCTCGCGGCGGTTAAGACAGCCCTATGGCTACACCTTC; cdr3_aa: CASSSRRLRQPYGYTF
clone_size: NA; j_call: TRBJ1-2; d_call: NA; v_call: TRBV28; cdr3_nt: TGTGCCATCTCGGGCCCCTGGGCCTACACCTTC; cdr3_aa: CAISGPWAYTF
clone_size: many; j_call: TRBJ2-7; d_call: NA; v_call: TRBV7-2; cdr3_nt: TGTGCCAGCAGACGAGACCCGCTGGCTGAGCAGTACTTC; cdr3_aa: CASRRDPLAEQYF
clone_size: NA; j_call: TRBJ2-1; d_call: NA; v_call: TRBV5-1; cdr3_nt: TGCGCCAGCAGCACAACCGGGGCGACCTACAATGAGCAGTTCTTC; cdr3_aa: CASSTTGATYNEQFF
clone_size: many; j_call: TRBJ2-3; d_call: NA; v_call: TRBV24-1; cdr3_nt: TGTGCCACCAGTTTCGGAGATACGCAGTATTTT; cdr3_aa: CATSFGDTQYF
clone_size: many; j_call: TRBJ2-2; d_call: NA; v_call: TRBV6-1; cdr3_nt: TGTGCCAGCAGTAAAAAAGTCGCGGCCGGGGAGCTGTTTTTT; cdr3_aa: CASSKKVAAGELFF
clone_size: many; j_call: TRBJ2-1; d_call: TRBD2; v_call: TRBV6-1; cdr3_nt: TGTGCCAGCATTACCGGGGGGGCAGTCTACAATGAGCAGTTCTTC; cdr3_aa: CASITGGAVYNEQFF
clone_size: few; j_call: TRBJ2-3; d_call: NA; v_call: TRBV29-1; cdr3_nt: TGCAGCGTTGGACAGGATTCCCAGCATACGCAGTATTTT; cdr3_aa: CSVGQDSQHTQYF
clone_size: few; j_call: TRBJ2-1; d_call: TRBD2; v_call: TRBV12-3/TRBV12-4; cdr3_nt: TGTGCCAGCATGGTGGGGGGGATGTACAATGAGCAGTTCTTC; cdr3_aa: CASMVGGMYNEQFF
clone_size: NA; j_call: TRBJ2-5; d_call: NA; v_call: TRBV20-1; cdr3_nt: TGCAGTGCTAGAGATGCGGACGGACAAGAGACCCAGTACTTC; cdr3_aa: CSARDADGQETQYF
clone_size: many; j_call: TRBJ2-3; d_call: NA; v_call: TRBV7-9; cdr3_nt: TGTGCCAGCAGCTCCAGGGTCACAGATACGCAGTATTTT; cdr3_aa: CASSSRVTDTQYF
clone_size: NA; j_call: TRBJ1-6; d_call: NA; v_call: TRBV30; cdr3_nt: TGTGCCTGGAGAGGGAAGACGAGGAATTCACCCCTCCACTTT; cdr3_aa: CAWRGKTRNSPLHF
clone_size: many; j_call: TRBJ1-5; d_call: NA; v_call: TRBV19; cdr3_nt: TGTGCCAGTAGCGACAGGTCGTCGGGCTATAGCAATCAGCCCCAGCATTTT; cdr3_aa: CASSDRSSGYSNQPQHF
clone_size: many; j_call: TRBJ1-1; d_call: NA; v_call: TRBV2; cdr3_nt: TGTGCCAGCTCCCCCGGGTTTTCCGGGACGAACACTGAAGCTTTCTTT; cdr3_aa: CASSPGFSGTNTEAFF
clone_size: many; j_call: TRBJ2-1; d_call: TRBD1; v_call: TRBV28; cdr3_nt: TGTGCCAGCAGGGGGGTGGAGGGACAGGGGCGGTTTGAGTTCTTC; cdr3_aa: CASRGVEGQGRFEFF
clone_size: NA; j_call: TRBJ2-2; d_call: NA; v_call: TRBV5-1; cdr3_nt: TGCGCCAGCAGCTTGGTTGGTGGCAGGGACACCGGGGAGCTGTTTTTT; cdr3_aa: CASSLVGGRDTGELFF
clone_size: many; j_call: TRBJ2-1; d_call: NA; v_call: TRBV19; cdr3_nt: TGTGCCAGTAGTCCTCCGGTCTACAATGAGCAGTTCTTC; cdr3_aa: CASSPPVYNEQFF
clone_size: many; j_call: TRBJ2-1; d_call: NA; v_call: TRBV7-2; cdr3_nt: TGTGCCAGCAGCTTAGTATACAGCCGGGCGCAAGATCAGTTCTTC; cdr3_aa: CASSLVYSRAQDQFF
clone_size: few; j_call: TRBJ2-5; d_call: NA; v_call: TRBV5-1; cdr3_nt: TGCGCCAGCAGCTTGGCAGGGGCCCATGGGGAGACCCAGTACTTC; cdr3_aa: CASSLAGAHGETQYF
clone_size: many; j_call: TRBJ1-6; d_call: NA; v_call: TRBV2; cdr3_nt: TGTGCCAGCAGTGTCGGGACTGTTAATTCACCCCTCCACTTT; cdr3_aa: CASSVGTVNSPLHF
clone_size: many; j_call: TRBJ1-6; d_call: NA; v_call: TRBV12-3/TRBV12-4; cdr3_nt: TGTGCCAGCAGTTTGGGTGCCCGAAAGGGAAATTCACCCCTCCACTTT; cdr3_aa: CASSLGARKGNSPLHF
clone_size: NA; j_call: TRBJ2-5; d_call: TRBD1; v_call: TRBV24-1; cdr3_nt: TGTGCCACCAGTGATTCCAGGACAGGGGGCGAGACCCAGTACTTC; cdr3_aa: CATSDSRTGGETQYF
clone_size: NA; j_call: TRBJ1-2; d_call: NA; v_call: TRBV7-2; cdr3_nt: TGTGCCAGCAGCGGCGGCAGATCGAACTATGGCTACACCTTC; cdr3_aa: CASSGGRSNYGYTF
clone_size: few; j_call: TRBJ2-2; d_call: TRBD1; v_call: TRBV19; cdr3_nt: TGTGCCAGTAGGCCGATGGACAGGGTGTATGCCGGGGAGCTGTTTTTT; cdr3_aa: CASRPMDRVYAGELFF
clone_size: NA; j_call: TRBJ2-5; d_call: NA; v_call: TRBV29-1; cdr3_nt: TGCAGCGTTCGGGACCCTAAGTTTAGGACCCAGTACTTC; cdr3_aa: CSVRDPKFRTQYF
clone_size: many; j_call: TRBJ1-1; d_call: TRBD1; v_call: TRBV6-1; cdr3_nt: TGTGCCAGCAGTCAACCCTGGGACAGCTACGGGGCTTTCTTT; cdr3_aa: CASSQPWDSYGAFF
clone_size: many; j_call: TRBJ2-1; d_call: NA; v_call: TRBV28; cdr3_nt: TGTGCCAGCAGAAGAAACCATGAGCAGTTCTTC; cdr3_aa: CASRRNHEQFF